A single sample gave rise to the 29 T cell receptor beta chains below, sequenced in a study of regulatory T cells in long-lasting Graves disease. Time point given: newly diagnosed GD, antithyroid drugs for less than 3 months. Making the TCR library involved RNA that had been extracted from PBMCs. TCR beta libraries were built with iRepertoire HTBI primers and Arm-PCR of CDR3 regions. TCRdb fed the multiplex PCR reads into MiXCR, producing one record per CDR3 protein. The sample contains fewer than 550,000 distinct CDR3 sequences, about 17% of which appear only once. The same sample was also used in a study of T cells in Graves' hyperthyroidism and ophthalmopathy.

The source was peripheral blood mononuclear cells (PBMCs), collected at new diagnosis, from a patient treated with antithyroid drugs. Receptor source: a woman between 18 and 30 years old with Graves disease.

The chain links TRBV7-3 to TRBJ2-3; 7 bases are shared with TRBD2. CDR3 length: 14 amino acids. CDR1 and CDR2 (germline): SGHTA, FQGTGA. The trim removed 5 bases at V and 5 bases at J, leaving 7 bases unmatched. CDR3 amino acids: CASSLGGRIDTQYF. The CDR3 DNA reads TGTGCCAGCAGCCTGGGGGGGAGGATAGATACGCAGTATTTT. The whole variable domain, remainder taken from reference TRBV7-3 and TRBJ2-3, is GAGVSQTPSNKVTEKGKYVELRCDPISGHTALYWYRQSLGQGPEFLIYFQGTGAADDSGLPNDRFFAVRPEGSVSTLKIQRTERGDSAVYLCASSLGGRIDTQYFGPGTRLTVL.

The J gene is TRBJ2-3, the V gene TRBV19; a weak D match, TRBD1 (6 bases). The CDR3 is made up of 15 amino acids. V lost 7 bases to trimming and J lost 1 base, with 15 bases between them. Germline V lookup: CDR1 LNHDA, CDR2 SQIVND (reference sequence). CDR3: CASKTTGPRTDTQYF. CDR3 bases: TGTGCCAGTAAAACGACAGGCCCCCGCACAGATACGCAGTATTTT.

The rearrangement uses TRBV24-1 and TRBJ2-1; tentatively, D is TRBD1 (6 bases). This CDR3 has 15 residues. CDR1 is KGHDR, CDR2 SFDVKD, per germline. V was trimmed by 3 bases and J by 6 bases, leaving 14 bases between them. The CDR3 loop reads CATSDTGQLSNEQFF. CDR3 in DNA: TGTGCCACCAGTGATACTGGACAGCTCTCCAATGAGCAGTTCTTC.

This clonotype was counted many times. This rearrangement joins TRBV9 to TRBJ2-3, with D possibly TRBD2 on 6 matching bases. Germline V lookup: CDR1 SGDLS, CDR2 YYNGEE. The CDR3 is 15 amino acids. Trimming removed 2 bases from V and 2 bases from J, with 12 bases in between. CDR3 in DNA: TGTGCCAGCAGCGTGCGGGGTGGTTTCACAGATACGCAGTATTTT. Its translation is CASSVRGGFTDTQYF.

This clonotype was recorded at least ten times. The rearrangement uses TRBV20-1 and TRBJ2-1, with 7 bases fitting TRBD2. Germline loops: CDR1 DFQATT, CDR2 SNEGSKA (reference sequence). The V segment lost 6 bases and the J segment 4 bases; nucleotides outside the gene matches: 9. The CDR3 length is 14 residues. CDR3 sequence (DNA): TGCAGTGCCCTCGATCCAGCGGGGTACAATGAGCAGTTCTTC. This sequence encodes CSALDPAGYNEQFF.

The chain carries TRBV9 and TRBJ2-2; D not certain. Germline V CDR1 and CDR2: SGDLS, YYNGEE. V gave up 5 bases and J gave up 6 bases, with 11 bases separating them. CDR3 size: 13 residues. The CDR3 DNA follows: TGTGCCAGCAGTGTGGACGTCGCCGGGGAGCTGTTTTTT. It codes for CASSVDVAGELFF.

This clonotype was detected ten times or more. V gene TRBV30 combines with J gene TRBJ1-2, with D perhaps matching TRBD1 (6 bases). V was shortened by 0 bases and J by 5 bases, with 13 bases between the two germline ends. The CDR3 loop spans 14 amino acids. CDR1 and CDR2 from the germline V gene are GTSNPN and SVGIG (reference sequence). CDR3 in DNA: TGTGCCTGGAGTGTGGGGGGCGCAGTTTATGGCTACACCTTC. It encodes CAWSVGGAVYGYTF.

This clonotype was detected ten times or more. This chain joins TRBV6-2 or TRBV6-3 and TRBJ2-4; no definite D call. CDR3 size: 11 residues. Germline values: CDR1 MNHEY, CDR2 SVGEGT. V gave up 4 bases and J gave up 6 bases, with 4 bases separating them. Here the CDR3 DNA reads TGTGCCAGCAGTTCCATAAACATTCAGTACTTC. Translation gives CASSSINIQYF.

This clonotype was detected only a few times. The V gene is TRBV7-8, the J gene TRBJ2-4, with 7 bases lining up with TRBD2. The ends lost 6 bases at V and 7 bases at J; junction bases unmatched: 9. The V gene's germline CDR1 is SGHVS and CDR2 FQNEAQ. This CDR3 spans 14 amino acids. This CDR3 is CASSYGGGLNIQYF. DNA for the CDR3: TGTGCCAGCAGTTATGGGGGGGGTTTGAACATTCAGTACTTC.

This clonotype was found a few times. The genes are TRBV10-3 and TRBJ2-2; no clear D gene. The germline V and J ends were trimmed by 6 bases and 0 bases, with 11 bases remaining between them. This CDR3 is 15 amino acids long. The germline gives CDR1 ENHRY, CDR2 SYGVKD. CDR3 in DNA: TGTGCCATCAGGTCCCGAATAGCGAACACCGGGGAGCTGTTTTTT. As protein: CAIRSRIANTGELFF.

The chain couples TRBV5-1 to TRBJ2-7; the D call may be TRBD1 or TRBD2 (5 bases each). This CDR3 is built from 14 residues. CDR1 and CDR2 from the germline V gene are SGHRS and YFSETQ. Between the trimmed V and J ends, which lost 5 bases and 7 bases, there was a span of 19 bases. This CDR3 reads CASSLTREKREQYF. As DNA, the CDR3 is TGCGCCAGCAGTCTGACCAGGGAGAAGAGGGAGCAGTACTTC.

There are a few counts of this clonotype. The rearrangement joins TRBV18 to TRBJ2-2, with D possibly being TRBD2 (6 bases). The V end lost 5 bases, the J end lost 6 bases, and 16 bases lay between the germline ends. This CDR3 is 15 amino acids long. The germline gives CDR1 KGHSH, CDR2 LQKENI. For the CDR3, the DNA is TGTGCCAGCTCAAGAGCAAACGGGGGTGCCGGGGAGCTGTTTTTT. Translation gives CASSRANGGAGELFF. The entire variable domain, with the rest obtained from reference TRBV18 and TRBJ2-2, is as follows: NAGVMQNPRHLVRRRGQEARLRCSPMKGHSHVYWYRQLPEEGLKFMVYLQKENIIDESGMPKERFSAEFPKEGPSILRIQQVVRGDSAAYFCASSRANGGAGELFFGEGSRLTVL.

In this sample, this clonotype turned up a few times. The gene calls are TRBV7-8 and TRBJ2-7; the D gene is possibly TRBD2 (6 bases). V lost 1 base and J lost 4, with 14 bases in between. The V gene's germline CDR1 is SGHVS and CDR2 FQNEAQ. This CDR3 region has 15 residues. Here the CDR3 reads CASSLVVAVWYEQYF. CDR3 DNA: TGTGCCAGCAGCTTAGTCGTAGCGGTTTGGTACGAGCAGTACTTC.

Ten or more counts support this clonotype. The chain combines TRBV15 with TRBJ2-7; TRBD1 agrees at 8 bases. Germline lookup yields CDR1 LNHNV and CDR2 YYDKDF (reference sequence). Unmatched junction bases numbered 9, after V lost 8 bases and J lost 3 bases. The length of the CDR3 is 14 residues. Here the CDR3 DNA reads TGTGCCACCGCGGCTGACAGGGGACTCTACGAGCAGTACTTC. Residues: CATAADRGLYEQYF.

This clonotype showed up many times. The rearrangement links TRBV11-1 to TRBJ1-1, with D unresolved. CDR1 is SGHAT, CDR2 FQDESV, per germline (reference sequence). CDR3 length equals 12 residues. The ends were cut back, 2 bases at V and 10 bases at J, with 11 bases in the middle. The CDR3: CASSLRVGGAFF. The CDR3 DNA reads as TGTGCCAGCAGCTTACGGGTCGGTGGAGCTTTCTTT.

A note on this clonotype: The junction and the germline gene differ at one end; a read error may be behind it. This rearrangement joins TRBV24-1 to TRBJ2-2; the D gene is possibly TRBD1 (6 bases). Germline CDR1 KGHDR, CDR2 SFDVKD. This CDR3 has 13 amino acids. The CDR3 here is CAASTGITGELFF. In nucleotides, the CDR3 is TGTGCCGCCAGCACAGGGATCACCGGGGAGCTGTTTTTT.

The chain combines TRBV20-1 with TRBJ1-4, with TRBD1 matching 10 bases. Per germline, CDR1 DFQATT and CDR2 SNEGSKA (reference sequence). The CDR3 is 15 amino acids. The V segment lost 6 bases and the J segment 4 bases; nucleotides outside the gene matches: 8. The CDR3 bases are TGCAGTGCCCACGACAGGGGGCAAAATAATGAAAAACTGTTTTTT. Protein sequence: CSAHDRGQNNEKLFF.

This clonotype was recorded many times. The rearrangement links TRBV20-1 to TRBJ2-5; 12 bases agree with TRBD2. V trimming: 3 bases; J trimming: 5 bases; junction bases outside the gene matches: 7. In germline, CDR1 is DFQATT, CDR2 SNEGSKA (reference sequence). CDR3 length: 15 amino acids. CDR3 nucleotides: TGCAGTGCTAGCACGACTAGCGGGAGTAGGGAGACCCAGTACTTC. It is translated as CSASTTSGSRETQYF.

This chain links TRBV4-1 with TRBJ1-5; the D is unclear. V was clipped by 4 bases and J by 7 bases, with 11 bases between them. Germline CDR1 and CDR2: MGHRA and YSYEKL. The CDR3 has 13 amino acids. As DNA, the CDR3 is TGCGCCAGCAGCCTCCCATTGCGCCAGCCCCAGCATTTT. This encodes CASSLPLRQPQHF.

This clonotype was detected once. The chain employs TRBV7-2 and TRBJ1-2; the match to TRBD1 covers 7 bases. The V gene end was trimmed by 4 bases and the J gene end by 2 bases; junction bases not matched to a gene: 7. Germline-derived CDR1 and CDR2 are SGHTA and FQGNSA. This CDR3 has 15 residues. The CDR3: CASSYPSGQNYGYTF. CDR3 nucleotide sequence: TGTGCCAGCAGCTACCCGTCGGGACAGAACTATGGCTACACCTTC.

The sample holds a few counts of this clonotype. V gene TRBV27 combines with J gene TRBJ2-7, with D unclear. Germline CDR1 is MNHEY and CDR2 is SMNVEV (reference sequence). V lost 6 bases and J lost 6, with 15 bases in between. CDR3 length: 13 amino acids. CDR3 coding DNA: TGTGCCAGCAGCCCGACGATGATAAGCGAGCAGTACTTC. Amino acids: CASSPTMISEQYF.

This clonotype was counted between two and nine times. One end of the junction does not line up with germline, which may come from a read error. The rearrangement joins TRBV5-1 to TRBJ2-3, with 13 nucleotides matching TRBD2. Germline V gene lookup returns CDR1 SGHRS and CDR2 YFSETQ. This CDR3 has 16 residues. The CDR3 DNA is TGCGCCAGCAGCCTTAGGACTAGCGGGAGCTCAGATACGCGGTATTTT. This translates into CASSLRTSGSSDTRYF.

This clonotype has more than one count but fewer than ten. The chain joins TRBV4-1 to TRBJ2-1, with 8 bases that match TRBD2. V shed 4 bases, J shed 4 bases, and the junction held 9 bases outside the gene matches. This CDR3 comprises 16 residues. CDR1 is MGHRA and CDR2 is YSYEKL in the germline V gene. The CDR3 here is CASSPSRGGGYNEQFF. The CDR3 region has the DNA TGCGCCAGCAGCCCATCACGGGGGGGTGGTTACAATGAGCAGTTCTTC.

The rearrangement links TRBV2 to TRBJ2-2; 9 positions match TRBD2. Germline V gives CDR1 SNHLY, CDR2 FYNNEI. After removal of 4 bases from V and 10 bases from J, the junction contained 10 bases not matched to a gene. This CDR3 region has 15 residues. The CDR3 spells CASSVTSGQTPELFF. In DNA form, the CDR3 reads TGTGCCAGCAGTGTCACTAGCGGGCAGACCCCGGAGCTGTTTTTT.

The rearrangement joins TRBV27 to TRBJ2-7; D could derive from TRBD1 or TRBD2 (5 bases each). The CDR3 contains 13 residues. From germline, CDR1 is MNHEY and CDR2 SMNVEV (reference sequence). The ends were cut back, 6 bases at V and 5 bases at J, with 14 bases in the middle. The chain's CDR3 is CASRGMGPHEQYF. The CDR3 DNA is TGTGCCAGCAGGGGGATGGGACCGCACGAGCAGTACTTC.

This clonotype was seen repeatedly, ten times or more. This rearrangement joins TRBV3-1 to TRBJ2-1; D remains unclear. With 3 bases removed from V and 0 bases from J, the gap between germline ends came to 6 bases. The CDR3 has 14 amino acids. Germline CDR1 LGHDT, CDR2 YNNKEL (reference sequence). CDR3 in DNA: TGTGCCAGCAGCCACTCTAGCTCCTACAATGAGCAGTTCTTC. It yields the protein CASSHSSSYNEQFF.

This clonotype has more than one count but fewer than ten. This chain uses TRBV19 with TRBJ2-1; D unclear. This CDR3 contains 15 residues. Per germline, CDR1 LNHDA and CDR2 SQIVND (reference sequence). Trimming took 6 bases from V and 5 from J, leaving 17 bases between them. The chain's CDR3 is CASSLEWPGHNEQFF. In DNA, the CDR3 is TGTGCCAGTAGCCTCGAGTGGCCGGGCCACAATGAGCAGTTCTTC.

This clonotype appeared a few times. Since a much larger clone is just one base distant, this may be a read error. V usage is TRBV18 and J usage is TRBJ1-2; D not resolved. CDR1 is KGHSH, CDR2 LQKENI, per germline. This CDR3 spans 12 amino acids. Trimming left V 4 bases short and J 8 bases short, with 11 bases between. CDR3 sequence reads: CASSRREPGYTF. The CDR3 DNA is TGTGCCAGCTCACGTCGGGAACCCGGCTACACCTTC.

In its sample, this clonotype was seen many times. V is TRBV18 and J is TRBJ1-1; D remains ambiguous. There are 13 residues in the CDR3. V shed 2 bases and J shed 0 bases, with 4 bases lying between them. Germline V gene data show CDR1 as KGHSH and CDR2 as LQKENI. CDR3 sequence (DNA): TGTGCCAGCTCACCAAAGGTGAACACTGAAGCTTTCTTT. Translation: CASSPKVNTEAFF.